This passage covers 2 T cell receptor beta chains from one sample sequenced in a study of blood T cell repertoires in COVID-19. Generated by immunoSEQ multiplex PCR, the TCRdb table keeps only in-frame clones and is missing some. Seen here are about 320,000 clones, 70% to 90% observed once, and the top ten hold roughly 7.8%. Sequencing was carried out using peripheral blood. These receptors originate from a human donor in a cohort sampled during active COVID-19.

The V and J genes are TRBV3-1 (or the pseudogene TRBV3-2) and TRBJ1-1, with TRBD1 matching over 8 bases. In germline, CDR1 is LGHDT, CDR2 YNNKEL (reference sequence). V lost 1 base and J lost 8; bases outside the gene matches: 3. This CDR3 comprises 13 residues. The CDR3 DNA sequence: TGTGCCAGCAGCCAAGGCCCAGGGGGCGAAGCTTTCTTT. Residues: CASSQGPGGEAFF.

The genes are TRBV5-1 and TRBJ2-7; 7 nucleotides align to TRBD1. Per germline, CDR1 SGHRS and CDR2 YFSETQ. The CDR3 length is 15 residues. V was pared by 4 bases and J by 4 bases, with 11 bases of the junction left unmatched. CDR3 coding DNA: TGCGCCAGCAGCCCTGGGACAGCGTCTGGGTACGAGCAGTACTTC. Translating it yields CASSPGTASGYEQYF.